This T cell receptor beta chain appears in the sequencing data of a study of blood T cell repertoires in COVID-19. As for the study in general: Sites in the United States, Italy and Spain provided acute and convalescent COVID-19 samples. In each case, the material was cDNA or gDNA derived from T cells, B-cell-depleted T cells, or PBMCs.

Authors' analysis steps: Scientists estimated how many nucleated cells there were by amplifying reference gene primers. TCRdb keeps only in-frame clones here, not all; method: immunoSEQ multiplex PCR. Clone size and V and J calls were adopted from that table, with D and trimming inferred from the DNA. Of about 140,000 clones listed, approximately 86% are singletons. V gave up 0 bases and J gave up 6 bases, with 8 bases separating them. This CDR3 is 13 amino acids long. CDR1 LGHNA and CDR2 YNFKEQ come from the germline V gene. Sequencing used peripheral blood. This sequence originates from a woman in her sixties or seventies with acute or convalescent COVID-19. This chain links TRBV4-2 with TRBJ1-2; a weak D match, TRBD1 (5 bases). As DNA, the CDR3 is TGTGCCAGCAGCCAAGAAAAGGGGCATGGCTACACCTTC. It is translated as CASSQEKGHGYTF.